A few counts support the clone carrying this TCR beta chain. Together with a sample-barcoded 5' primer, a J-beta primer mix was included in a second PCR lasting about 6 to 11 cycles. TCRdb re-called the 5' RACE reads with MiXCR, one entry per CDR3 protein. The sample includes roughly 1.5 million distinct CDR3 sequences, about 45% of them seen just once. Extracted total RNA amounted to at least 6 micrograms for each sample. Germline CDR1 is KGHDR and CDR2 is SFDVKD. The CDR3 covers 16 residues. The germline V and J ends were trimmed by 4 bases and 7 bases, with 18 bases remaining between them. The data originate from a study of blood T cells in healthy people across ages.

The TCR sequence derives from a young woman in good health. Sequencing used blood. The gene calls are TRBV24-1 and TRBJ2-2, with a possible D match to TRBD2 (6 bases). The CDR3 DNA follows: TGTGCCACCAGTGACCTGACTAGTCCCCACATCGGGGAGCTGTTTTTT. Translated: CATSDLTSPHIGELFF.